Listed below are T cell receptor beta chains from one sample, sequenced in a study of T cells in Graves' hyperthyroidism and ophthalmopathy. MiXCR was run by TCRdb on the multiplex PCR reads, yielding one entry per CDR3 protein. Among some 400,000 distinct CDR3 sequences listed, about 14% were seen once. Input material: blood. The origin of the receptors is an older woman with Graves' hyperthyroidism. The CDR3 runs from the conserved cysteine through the conserved F or W. Clone sizes are given selectively: once, few, many, or a class where the clone is expanded.

J	size	V	CDR3
TRBJ1-1	many	TRBV18	CASSSGQYEAFF
TRBJ2-4	NA	TRBV6-2/TRBV6-3	CASSRRLAKNIQYF
TRBJ2-1	NA	TRBV11-2	CASSPGTTGEQFF
TRBJ1-1	NA	TRBV19	CASSPGAWNTEAFF
TRBJ2-1	many	TRBV18	CASSPGGVEQFF
TRBJ2-3	many	TRBV5-1	CASSLAGYRTDTQYF
TRBJ2-3	NA	TRBV9	CASSGTGFADTQYF
TRBJ2-5	many	TRBV6-2/TRBV6-3	CASSYGGSQETQYF
TRBJ1-5	many	TRBV27	CASSRAGDHQPQHF
TRBJ2-2	NA	TRBV5-1	CASSTTPLGQGAGGELFF
TRBJ1-5	NA	TRBV24-1	CATSDFAGPQHF
TRBJ1-2	few	TRBV6-1	CASSRQRTNYGYTF
TRBJ2-1	many	TRBV20-1	CSARGGSAGERNEQFF
TRBJ2-1	few	TRBV12-3/TRBV12-4	CASSLRTGDALSGNEQFF
TRBJ2-7	many	TRBV30	CAWSVHREQYF
TRBJ2-5	NA	TRBV3-1	CASSLTSGRRPQETQYF
TRBJ2-5	NA	TRBV12-3/TRBV12-4	CASSQEGQGSQYF
TRBJ1-1	many	TRBV11-3	CASSLIRGLAFF
TRBJ1-1	many	TRBV20-1	CSATGTGPESEAFF
TRBJ2-7	NA	TRBV19	CASSISHRVDEQYF
TRBJ2-3	many	TRBV7-9	CASSLVSVGGRIADTQYF
TRBJ2-1	many	TRBV7-9	CASSSGLAGAGSSYNEQFF
TRBJ2-3	few	TRBV4-1	CASSQGLGTSGSTDTQYF
TRBJ2-3	many	TRBV12-3/TRBV12-4	CASSSTSGKGADTQYF
TRBJ2-3	once	TRBV13	CASSSWIDTQYF
TRBJ2-2	NA	TRBV19	CASTGTSGRSHTGELFF
TRBJ2-5	NA	TRBV6-1	CASSHSGRLGETQYF
TRBJ2-1	many	TRBV2	CASSGLTSYNEQFF
TRBJ2-5	many	TRBV5-8	CASSGGRATPETQYF
TRBJ2-1	many	TRBV12-3/TRBV12-4	CASSLGIAASSYNEQFF
TRBJ2-3	NA	TRBV24-1	CATSDLPWEGNTDTQYF
TRBJ1-2	many	TRBV6-1	CASRGGNNYGYTF